This TCR beta chain is drawn from a study of CD8 T cells in ankylosing spondylitis. TCRdb re-derived calls from the 5' RACE reads in MiXCR, one entry per CDR3 protein. Of 450,000 to 550,000 distinct CDR3 sequences listed, approximately 5.3% were seen once; the top ten hold roughly 3.3%. The study, taken as a whole, reports: Ankylosing spondylitis blood seemed to carry a telltale TCR beta motif made of about 8 highly homologous variants.

Trimming cost V 1 base and J 2 bases, with 12 bases left between them. The CDR3 is 15 residues long. Germline loops: CDR1 SGHTA, CDR2 FQGNSA. Of note for this clonotype: Its matching antigen is unknown.

The chain employs TRBV7-2 and TRBJ2-7, with no clear D. The sequence was collected from a male donor with ankylosing spondylitis. The specimen was blood, either unsorted or a sorted T cell fraction (not recorded which). The CDR3 sequence is CASSLVYGSTYEQYF. The CDR3 DNA is TGTGCCAGCAGCTTAGTTTACGGCTCCACCTACGAGCAGTACTTC.